The 3 T cell receptor beta chains reported below all come from one sample, sequenced in a study of shared clonotypes between healthy human individuals (dated by TCRdb to 2018 to 2021). The method was the immunoSEQ multiplex PCR assay. In its TCRdb copy, this immuneACCESS table keeps in-frame sequences only and misses some clones. Where compared with another copy, unresolved V genes explain less than half of these, and the others have no known cause. The sample records over a million clones, about three quarters of which are singletons. The ten top clones hold 1.4% to 1.5% of the sample. The sample was memory CD4+ T cells sorted from blood. The sample's cell subset or site label, decoded: CD45RA-negative fraction. The receptors derive from a man younger than 35 in good health.

This clone was recorded once. The germline gene is not matched at one end of the junction; a read error may be the cause. The V call is TRBV7-2, the J call TRBJ2-5; D call uncertain. The CDR3 has 14 amino acids. CDR1 is SGHTA and CDR2 is FQGNSA in the germline V gene. CDR3: CASTLGSKKETQYF. CDR3 coding DNA: TGTGCCAGCACCTTAGGTAGTAAAAAGGAGACCCAGTACTTC. Full variable domain (missing parts from reference TRBV7-2 and TRBJ2-5): GAGVSQSPSNKVTEKGKDVELRCDPISGHTALYWYRQSLGQGLEFLIYFQGNSAPDKSGLPSDRFSAERTGGSVSTLTIQRTQQEDSAVYLCASTLGSKKETQYFGPGTRLLVL.

The V and J genes are TRBV5-1 and TRBJ2-4; the match to TRBD1 covers 8 bases. The CDR3 contains 15 residues. Germline trimming cut 4 bases from V and 2 bases from J; bases unmatched to any gene: 5. Germline loops: CDR1 SGHRS, CDR2 YFSETQ. As DNA, the CDR3 is TGCGCCAGCAGCATCGGACAGGGAACCAAAAACATTCAGTACTTC. Amino acids: CASSIGQGTKNIQYF. Filled out from reference TRBV5-1 and TRBJ2-4, the complete variable domain reads KAGVTQTPRYLIKTRGQQVTLSCSPISGHRSVSWYQQTPGQGLQFLFEYFSETQRNKGNFPGRFSGRQFSNSRSEMNVSTLELGDSALYLCASSIGQGTKNIQYFGAGTRLSVL.

The CDR3 region has the DNA TGCGCCAGCAAACGGGACACCACCTACGAGCAGTACTTC. Amino acids: CASKRDTTYEQYF. J is TRBJ2-7 and V is TRBV5-1, with D possibly TRBD1 on 6 matching bases. Germline V CDR1 and CDR2: SGHRS, YFSETQ. The CDR3 is made up of 13 amino acids. Trimming cost V 6 bases and J 2 bases, with 12 bases left between them.